The T cell receptor (beta chain) under discussion was sequenced for a study of blood T cell repertoires in COVID-19 (TCRdb year 2020). Some background on the complete study: Samples from collaborators originated in the United States, Italy and Spain and spanned both the acute and convalescent phases of COVID-19. The prospective study material was composed of cDNA or gDNA derived from T cells, B-cell-depleted T cells, or PBMCs. The dataset comprised deeply sampled blood TCRbeta repertoires from subjects exposed to, actively infected with, or recovered from COVID-19. The repertoires were released in a freely available public database intended as a resource for research on the immune response to SARS-CoV-2. The samples were drawn from two sources: the first 160 participants of the ongoing ImmuneRACE study, and about 1,300 subjects contributed by 6 global collaborators. A de-identified subject ID, COVID-19 status, age in years and sex were almost always included in the sample metadata. HLA class I and class II types, where available, came from metadata supplied by the sample provider rather than from assay-based typing.

The immunoSEQ Assay, a bias-controlled multiplex PCR, was used to amplify TCRbeta CDR3 regions from genomic DNA. As for the authors' bioinformatics: The number of nucleated cells in each sample was estimated from the amplification of reference gene primers within the assay. To quantify the absolute abundance of each unique TCRbeta CDR3 rearrangement, sequence reads were collapsed and filtered. For each sample, productive Simpson clonality was calculated as the square root of Simpson's diversity index over productive rearrangements. TCRdb limited this immuneACCESS table to in-frame rearrangements with V and J called. A share of clones is missing; checked studies link under half to unresolved V genes, and the rest is unexplained. V, J and clone size were drawn from that table, and D and trimming were deduced from the DNA. The sample yields roughly 56,000 clones; 87% were counted once. Around 6.5% of the sample comes from the top ten.

CDR1 MNHNS and CDR2 SASEGT were looked up in the germline V gene. Inclusive of the bounding cysteine and phenylalanine, the CDR3 is 14 residues long. The sequence is cut down to CDR3 DNA, 42 bases in frame from base 1. Relative to germline, V is 1 base shorter and J is 0 bases shorter, with 7 bases between their ends. The study at large found these results: The amount of clinical and demographic metadata varied by source and participant and was provided uncurated.

Whole blood was collected in K2EDTA tubes by collaborating institutions according to the institutions' own protocols. For TCRbeta analysis, collaborators shipped samples as frozen whole blood, isolated PBMCs, or DNA extracted from either of those sample types. Concerning this clone: Its antigen is currently not known. Base qualities are not recorded, but no much larger clone differs from it by a single base.

The TCR was taken from a man in his fifties with active COVID-19. The chain is assembled from TRBV6-1 and TRBJ2-7; a tentative D match to TRBD1 spans 5 bases. Sequencing was carried out using peripheral blood. The CDR3 amino acid sequence is: CASSEGTRSYEQYF. DNA sequence: TGTGCCAGCAGTGAAGGGACACGCTCCTACGAGCAGTACTTC.